This TCR beta chain was sequenced in a study of T-cell reconstitution after alpha-beta-depleted transplantation in children. V trimming: 5 bases; J trimming: 9 bases; junction bases outside the gene matches: 17. This CDR3 is built from 18 residues. Preparation of the TCRbeta library used unique molecular identifiers. TCRdb reanalysed the PCR reads using MiXCR and keeps one entry per CDR3 protein. The sample shows around 600,000 distinct CDR3 sequences, approximately 10% of them seen only once. A few counts support this clonotype. The rearrangement uses TRBV5-7 and TRBJ2-1, with 13 nucleotides matching TRBD2. TRBV5-7 is treated as an ORF (open reading frame) with a function not yet certain. This TCR came from a human donor who donated a stem cell graft to a child with acute myeloid leukemia. The sequenced sample was PBMCs from the stem cell graft donor, obtained from the stem cell graft. The DNA for the CDR3 is TGTGCCAGCAGGGAGGGACTAGCGGGATCGGCCGCGATAGCTGAGCAGTTCTTC. As protein: CASREGLAGSAAIAEQFF.